This passage covers 29 T cell receptor beta chains from one sample sequenced in a study of blood T cell repertoires in COVID-19. Produced via immunoSEQ multiplex PCR; TCRdb's table is partial and in-frame only. The table records some 150,000 clones, around 84% of them present only once. Specimen: peripheral blood. These receptor sequences come from a woman in her forties or fifties in a cohort sampled during active or convalescent COVID-19.

A single count supports this clone. The gene calls are TRBV30 and TRBJ1-5; 7 positions match TRBD1. CDR3 size: 15 residues. The germline gives CDR1 GTSNPN, CDR2 SVGIG (reference sequence). J lost 0 bases, V lost 2 bases, and 4 bases had no gene match. The CDR3 loop is CAWSRGQHSNQPQHF. The CDR3 DNA follows: TGTGCCTGGAGTAGGGGACAGCATAGCAATCAGCCCCAGCATTTT.

The CDR3 nucleotides read TGTGCCAGCAGCTTAATAGGACAGGTCAATCAGCCCCAGCATTTT. Protein sequence: CASSLIGQVNQPQHF. V is TRBV7-9 and J is TRBJ1-5; TRBD1 matches at 7 bases. The CDR3 has 15 amino acids. Trimming took 2 bases from V and 3 from J; bases not matched to a gene: 4. Germline V lookup: CDR1 SEHNR, CDR2 FQNEAQ (reference sequence). Supplemented by reference TRBV7-9 and TRBJ1-5, the full variable domain reads DTGVSQNPRHKITKRGQNVTFRCDPISEHNRLYWYRQTLGQGPEFLTYFQNEAQLEKSRLLSDRFSAERPKGSFSTLEIQRTEQGDSAMYLCASSLIGQVNQPQHFGDGTRLSIL.

The J gene is TRBJ2-4, the V gene TRBV18; 7 positions match TRBD2. Germline CDR1 reads KGHSH; CDR2 reads LQKENI. This CDR3 spans 15 amino acids. V shed 4 bases, J shed 8 bases, and the junction held 11 bases outside the gene matches. The CDR3 reads CASSLAGPPMDIQYF. The CDR3 DNA follows: TGTGCCAGCTCACTAGCGGGCCCGCCGATGGACATTCAGTACTTC.

V is TRBV21-1 and J is TRBJ1-1; no check of the table's D call, TRBD1, against the DNA was made. TRBV21-1 is shown as a pseudogene. CDR3 length equals 14 residues. CDR3 DNA sequence: TGTGCCAGCAGCAGGGGCAGACGCAAGACTGAAGCTTTCTTT. It encodes CASSRGRRKTEAFF.

This clone was detected only a few times. The V call is TRBV3-1 (or the pseudogene TRBV3-2), the J call TRBJ2-5; 8 positions agree with TRBD1. Looked up from germline, CDR1 is LGHDT and CDR2 is YNNKEL (reference sequence). J lost 2 bases, V lost 2 bases, and 10 bases had no gene match. The CDR3 has 17 amino acids. In DNA, the CDR3 is TGTGCCAGCAGCCAAAACTTCGGGACAGGCGGTCAAGAGACCCAGTACTTC. Its protein product is CASSQNFGTGGQETQYF.

This clone was observed a handful of times. This chain joins TRBV12-5 and TRBJ2-1, with 9 bases identical to TRBD1. Looked up from germline, CDR1 is LGHNT and CDR2 is FRNRAP. V lost 7 bases and J lost 4; bases outside the gene matches: 11. There are 16 residues in the CDR3. The CDR3 spells CASVPQDRGSYNEQFF. CDR3 nucleotide sequence: TGTGCTAGTGTTCCTCAGGACAGGGGCTCATACAATGAGCAGTTCTTC.

CDR3 amino acids: CSFDRGGDYGYTF. CDR3 coding DNA: TGCAGCTTCGACAGGGGGGGAGACTATGGCTACACCTTC. The chain uses TRBV29-1 and TRBJ1-2; 9 bases align to TRBD1. V dropped 8 bases and J dropped 3; count of bases not matched to a gene: 7. The CDR3 runs 13 residues. Germline V CDR1 and CDR2: SQVTM, ANQGSEA.

This clone was seen only once. The chain has TRBV15 and TRBJ1-3, with D unresolved. CDR1 and CDR2 from the germline V gene are LNHNV and YYDKDF (reference sequence). Trimming removed 1 base from V and 0 bases from J, with 10 bases in between. CDR3 length equals 16 residues. CDR3 amino acids: CATSRAAVASGNTIYF. The CDR3 coding sequence is TGTGCCACCAGCAGAGCGGCGGTAGCCTCTGGAAACACCATATATTTT.

This rearrangement joins TRBV7-2 to TRBJ2-2; possible D gene TRBD2, 6 bases. There are 16 residues in the CDR3. Trimming shortened V by 3 bases and J by 0 bases, and 11 bases separated the two germline ends. Germline values: CDR1 SGHTA, CDR2 FQGNSA. The CDR3 coding sequence is TGTGCCAGCAGCTTCGGCCCGGGGGCGAACACCGGGGAGCTGTTTTTT. Its protein product is CASSFGPGANTGELFF.

The table lists this clone with many counts. The chain uses TRBV24-1 and TRBJ2-7, with TRBD2 as a possible D gene (5 bases). V lost 0 bases and J 5 bases, leaving 7 bases between the germline ends. The CDR3 consists of 13 residues. In germline, CDR1 is KGHDR, CDR2 SFDVKD. The CDR3 loop reads CATSDLLGDEQYF. The DNA of the CDR3 is TGTGCCACCAGTGATTTGTTGGGAGACGAGCAGTACTTC.

This chain joins TRBV6-2 or TRBV6-3 and TRBJ2-4; 8 bases line up with TRBD1. The junction had 2 bases not matched to a gene; V was cut back by 4 bases and J by 6 bases. Germline V gives CDR1 MNHEY, CDR2 SVGEGT. CDR3 size: 13 residues. This chain's CDR3 is CASSSGQGNIQYF. The CDR3 DNA reads as TGTGCCAGCAGTTCCGGACAGGGAAACATTCAGTACTTC.

The genes are TRBV9 and TRBJ1-1; the D gene is possibly TRBD1 (5 bases). The CDR3 sequence is 14 residues long. V lost 0 bases and J 6 bases, leaving 12 bases between the germline ends. Germline V lookup: CDR1 SGDLS, CDR2 YYNGEE. The CDR3 DNA is TGTGCCAGCAGCGTAGGGGGGGTTGATGCTGAAGCTTTCTTT. Translating gives CASSVGGVDAEAFF.

The J gene is TRBJ2-7, the V gene TRBV10-3; 8 nucleotides align to TRBD1. The V gene's germline CDR1 is ENHRY and CDR2 SYGVKD. This CDR3 has 16 residues. J was trimmed by 2 bases and V by 5 bases; bases with no gene match: 11. Here the CDR3 reads CAISKDREGATYEQYF. CDR3 in DNA: TGTGCCATCAGTAAGGACAGGGAAGGGGCGACCTACGAGCAGTACTTC.

The chain uses TRBV20-1 and TRBJ2-5, with a possible D match to TRBD2 (6 bases). CDR3 size: 11 residues. Germline CDR1 DFQATT, CDR2 SNEGSKA (reference sequence). CDR3 loop: CTAGSQETQYF. The CDR3, as DNA: TGCACCGCGGGGAGCCAAGAGACCCAGTACTTC.

This chain connects TRBV19 to TRBJ2-4, with 10 bases that match TRBD1. Losses at the gene ends were 5 bases for V and 2 bases for J; bases not matched to a gene: 6. The CDR3 sequence is 16 residues long. Germline V gene sequence: CDR1 LNHDA, CDR2 SQIVND (reference sequence). The CDR3 DNA sequence: TGTGCCAGTAGTCTCCGGACAGGGGGGTCCAAAAACATTCAGTACTTC. Translation gives CASSLRTGGSKNIQYF.

The V and J genes are TRBV7-8 and TRBJ1-1, with 7 bases matching TRBD1. Germline V gene data show CDR1 as SGHVS and CDR2 as FQNEAQ. This CDR3 region has 16 residues. With 1 base clipped from V and 6 bases from J, the junction kept 11 bases outside the gene matches. The CDR3 coding sequence is TGTGCCAGCAGCTTAGGGACAGGACTAACGGGCGCTGAAGCTTTCTTT. It is translated as CASSLGTGLTGAEAFF.

The chain combines TRBV6-6 with TRBJ1-3, with 8 bases aligning to TRBD1. This CDR3 is 19 amino acids long. Trimming at V came to 7 bases and at J to 0 bases, leaving 17 bases not matched to a gene. The V gene's germline CDR1 is MNHNY and CDR2 SVGAGI (reference sequence). This chain's CDR3 is CASTYVGTGGLSSGNTIYF. Here the CDR3 DNA reads TGTGCCAGCACCTACGTCGGGACAGGCGGGTTAAGCTCTGGAAACACCATATATTTT.

CDR3 in DNA: TGCGCCAGCAGGACAGGACCAGACAGTTCCTACGAGCAGTACTTC. Protein product: CASRTGPDSSYEQYF. V gene TRBV5-1 combines with J gene TRBJ2-7, with D perhaps TRBD1 (6 bases). The V and J ends lost 5 bases and 1 base respectively, with 16 bases between them. Germline-derived CDR1 and CDR2 are SGHRS and YFSETQ. The CDR3 loop spans 15 amino acids.

This clone was counted many times. The chain uses TRBV25-1 and TRBJ2-2, with 9 bases fitting TRBD1. Unmatched junction bases numbered 4, after V lost 4 bases and J lost 4 bases. Germline CDR1 MGHDK, CDR2 SYGVNS. The CDR3 contains 15 residues. The CDR3 region is CASSGTGAGTGELFF. The CDR3 DNA follows: TGTGCCAGCAGTGGGACAGGGGCGGGCACCGGGGAGCTGTTTTTT.

V usage is TRBV9 and J usage is TRBJ2-6, with 9 positions matching TRBD1. Per germline, CDR1 SGDLS and CDR2 YYNGEE. The junction had 4 bases not matched to a gene; V was cut back by 5 bases and J by 4 bases. The CDR3 consists of 15 residues. CDR3: CASSNRGQGANVLTF. The DNA of the CDR3 is TGTGCCAGCAGTAACAGGGGGCAGGGGGCCAACGTCCTGACTTTC.

The chain recombines TRBV19 with TRBJ1-1; D is possibly TRBD1 (5 bases). The V and J ends lost 7 bases and 3 bases respectively, with 15 bases between them. The CDR3 is made up of 14 amino acids. From germline, CDR1 is LNHDA and CDR2 SQIVND (reference sequence). The CDR3 spells CASTWGQGYTEAFF. Here the CDR3 DNA reads TGTGCCAGTACTTGGGGTCAGGGTTACACTGAAGCTTTCTTT.

V gene TRBV4-2 combines with J gene TRBJ2-3; tentatively, D is TRBD1 (5 bases). V was clipped by 3 bases and J by 8 bases, with 9 bases between them. Germline V gene sequence: CDR1 LGHNA, CDR2 YNFKEQ. This CDR3 contains 12 residues. The CDR3 coding sequence is TGTGCCAGCAGCCAGGCTGGGGCTACGCAGTATTTT. It translates to CASSQAGATQYF.

V and J are TRBV3-1 (or the pseudogene TRBV3-2) and TRBJ2-5, with D tentatively TRBD2 (5 bases). This CDR3 has 16 amino acids. V dropped 2 bases and J dropped 1 base, with 14 bases sitting between them. CDR1 and CDR2 from the germline V gene are LGHDT and YNNKEL (reference sequence). This CDR3 reads CASSQYQRLLQETQYF. The CDR3, as DNA: TGTGCCAGCAGCCAATATCAGCGGCTCCTCCAAGAGACCCAGTACTTC.

CDR3 in amino acids: CASSLQLSRGKNYGYTF. CDR3 coding DNA: TGTGCCAGCAGTTTACAATTATCCAGGGGGAAAAACTATGGCTACACCTTC. J is TRBJ1-2 and V is TRBV27; 7 bases map to TRBD1. CDR1 is MNHEY and CDR2 is SMNVEV in the germline V gene (reference sequence). The CDR3 contains 17 residues. The V segment lost 2 bases and the J segment 2 bases; nucleotides outside the gene matches: 11.

The chain carries TRBV11-3 and TRBJ2-7; 7 nucleotides agree with TRBD1. Germline CDR1 and CDR2: SGHNT and YENEEA. This CDR3 has 13 amino acids. The trim removed 1 base at V and 5 bases at J, leaving 2 bases unmatched. The CDR3 DNA sequence: TGTGCCAGCAGCTTAGGGGACAGCCACGAGCAGTACTTC. It encodes CASSLGDSHEQYF.

The V call is TRBV6-5, the J call TRBJ1-1; D call uncertain. Germline CDR1 is MNHEY and CDR2 is SVGAGI. V gave up 0 bases and J gave up 2 bases, with 10 bases separating them. The CDR3 is made up of 15 amino acids. In DNA, the CDR3 is TGTGCCAGCAGTTACTCGGGCAGCAGCAACACTGAAGCTTTCTTT. It is translated as CASSYSGSSNTEAFF.

This chain links TRBV5-1 with TRBJ2-3; D is perhaps TRBD2 (6 bases). The CDR3 is 15 residues long. V dropped 4 bases and J dropped 2 bases, with 14 bases sitting between them. Germline V lookup: CDR1 SGHRS, CDR2 YFSETQ. CDR3 nucleotide sequence: TGCGCCAGCAGCCCGGCCGCGGGGATCACAGATACGCAGTATTTT. As protein: CASSPAAGITDTQYF.

The rearrangement uses TRBV6-5 and TRBJ1-5; D is perhaps TRBD1 (6 bases). Germline CDR1 MNHEY, CDR2 SVGAGI. Trimming left V 7 bases short and J 3 bases short, with 16 bases between. The CDR3 is made up of 15 amino acids. The CDR3 sequence is CASINRVGNNQPQHF. In nucleotides, the CDR3 is TGTGCCAGCATCAACAGGGTTGGAAACAATCAGCCCCAGCATTTT.

This clone occurred once. The chain uses TRBV30 and TRBJ1-2; D not resolved. Germline-derived CDR1 and CDR2 are GTSNPN and SVGIG (reference sequence). The CDR3 is made up of 16 amino acids. V lost 3 bases and J lost 0, with 17 bases in between. DNA for the CDR3: TGTGCCTGGAGGCACGCGGCATCCCAGCCTAACTATGGCTACACCTTC. Translating gives CAWRHAASQPNYGYTF.